This T cell receptor (beta chain) was identified during a study of CD8 T cells in Susac syndrome. RNA, at roughly 0.5 to 1 ug, was reverse transcribed with random hexamers. The method of amplification for TCR beta CDR3 was immunoSEQ multiplex PCR, covering 54 Vbeta and 13 Jbeta. TCRdb reprocessed the immunoSEQ multiplex PCR reads with MiXCR, giving one entry per CDR3 protein. The repertoire holds about 66,000 distinct CDR3 sequences, with about 94% as singletons. Sequencing of TCR beta, carried out with a high-throughput approach, was applied to CD8+ and CD4+ T cells from the blood. Relapsing-remitting disease, either stable or active, was present in the treatment-naive patients who were the multiple sclerosis controls. The CDR3 consists of 13 residues. V lost 6 bases and J lost 7, with 15 bases in between. CDR1 is KGHSH and CDR2 is LQKENI in the germline V gene.

V and J are TRBV18 and TRBJ1-2; D remains ambiguous. Sequences were obtained from CD8+ T cells from PBMCs. The TCR sequence derives from a human donor with multiple sclerosis. This CDR3 is CASSRGSGGGYTF. CDR3 nucleotide sequence: TGTGCCAGCTCCCGCGGGTCTGGAGGTGGCTACACCTTC.